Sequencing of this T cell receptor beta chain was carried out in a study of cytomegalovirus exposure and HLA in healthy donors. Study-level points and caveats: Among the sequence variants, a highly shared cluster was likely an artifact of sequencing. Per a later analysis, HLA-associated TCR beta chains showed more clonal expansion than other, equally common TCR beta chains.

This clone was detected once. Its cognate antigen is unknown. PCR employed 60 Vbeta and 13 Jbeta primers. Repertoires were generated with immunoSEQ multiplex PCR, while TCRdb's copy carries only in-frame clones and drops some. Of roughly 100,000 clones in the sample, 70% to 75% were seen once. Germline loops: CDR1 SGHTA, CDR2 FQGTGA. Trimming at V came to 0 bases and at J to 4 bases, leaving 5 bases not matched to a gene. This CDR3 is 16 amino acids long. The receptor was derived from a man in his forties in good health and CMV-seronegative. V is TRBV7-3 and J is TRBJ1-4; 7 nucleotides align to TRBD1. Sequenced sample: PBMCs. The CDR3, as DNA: TGTGCCAGCAGCTTAACGGAGGGACAGCTTAATGAAAAACTGTTTTTT. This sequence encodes CASSLTEGQLNEKLFF. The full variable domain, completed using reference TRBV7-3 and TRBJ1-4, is GAGVSQTPSNKVTEKGKYVELRCDPISGHTALYWYRQSLGQGPEFLIYFQGTGAADDSGLPNDRFFAVRPEGSVSTLKIQRTERGDSAVYLCASSLTEGQLNEKLFFGSGTQLSVL.